This TCR beta chain was found in a study of blood T cell repertoires in COVID-19. Study processing details: Reference gene primer amplification yielded estimated nucleated cell counts. Clones were read by immunoSEQ multiplex PCR, and TCRdb kept only the in-frame ones, dropping some. V, J and clone size are those of that table, while D and trimming were read from the DNA. The sample consists of a few hundred thousand clones, 84% of them appearing once. The participants were between roughly 18 and 89 years old and came from under 25 US areas. V gave up 6 bases and J gave up 0 bases; unmatched junction bases: 7. Germline CDR1 ENHRY, CDR2 SYGVKD. The CDR3 extends over 15 amino acids.

This sequence was found in a woman aged 40 to 50 who had recovered from COVID-19. The material sequenced was PBMCs or T cells enriched from blood (not recorded which). This rearrangement joins TRBV10-3 to TRBJ2-7; 8 bases fit TRBD1. CDR3 DNA sequence: TGTGCCATCAGCGCTTTTCAGGGGGCCTCCTACGAGCAGTACTTC. Residues: CAISAFQGASYEQYF.